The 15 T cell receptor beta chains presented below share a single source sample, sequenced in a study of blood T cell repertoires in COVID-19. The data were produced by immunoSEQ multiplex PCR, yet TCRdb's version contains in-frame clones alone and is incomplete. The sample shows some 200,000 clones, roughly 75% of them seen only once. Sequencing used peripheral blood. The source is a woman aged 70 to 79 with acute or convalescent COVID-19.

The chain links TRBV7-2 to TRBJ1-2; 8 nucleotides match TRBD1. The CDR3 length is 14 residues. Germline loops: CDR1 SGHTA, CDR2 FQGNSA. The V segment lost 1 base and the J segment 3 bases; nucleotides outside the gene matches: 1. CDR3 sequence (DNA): TGTGCCAGCAGCTTAGGGACAGGGCACTATGGCTACACCTTC. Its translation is CASSLGTGHYGYTF.

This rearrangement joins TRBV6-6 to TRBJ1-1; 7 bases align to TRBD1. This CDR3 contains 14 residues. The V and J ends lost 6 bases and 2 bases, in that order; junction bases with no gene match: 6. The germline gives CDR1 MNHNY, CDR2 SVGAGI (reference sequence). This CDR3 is CASRGGQTNTEAFF. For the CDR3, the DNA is TGTGCCAGCAGGGGGGGACAGACAAACACTGAAGCTTTCTTT.

CDR3 amino acids: CASSYLGRGETQYF. In DNA form, the CDR3 reads TGCGCCAGCAGTTACCTAGGACGCGGGGAGACCCAGTACTTC. V usage is TRBV5-1 and J usage is TRBJ2-5; D is perhaps TRBD2 (5 bases). Germline V gives CDR1 SGHRS, CDR2 YFSETQ. V gave up 5 bases and J gave up 5 bases, with 16 bases separating them. The CDR3 has 14 amino acids.

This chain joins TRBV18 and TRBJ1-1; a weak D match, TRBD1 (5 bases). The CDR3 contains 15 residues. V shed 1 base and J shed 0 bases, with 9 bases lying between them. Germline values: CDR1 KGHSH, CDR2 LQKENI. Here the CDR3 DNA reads TGTGCCAGCTCACCACTTGCAGGGTTGAACACTGAAGCTTTCTTT. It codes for CASSPLAGLNTEAFF. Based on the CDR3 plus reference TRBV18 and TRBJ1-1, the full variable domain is NAGVMQNPRHLVRRRGQEARLRCSPMKGHSHVYWYRQLPEEGLKFMVYLQKENIIDESGMPKERFSAEFPKEGPSILRIQQVVRGDSAAYFCASSPLAGLNTEAFFGQGTRLTVV.

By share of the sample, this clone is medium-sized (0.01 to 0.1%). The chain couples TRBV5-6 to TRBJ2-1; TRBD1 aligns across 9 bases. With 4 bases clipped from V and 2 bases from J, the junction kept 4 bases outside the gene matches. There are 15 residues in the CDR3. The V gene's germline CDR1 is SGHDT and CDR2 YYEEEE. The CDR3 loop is CASSLGDRAYNEQFF. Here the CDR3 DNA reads TGTGCCAGCAGCCTGGGGGACAGGGCCTACAATGAGCAGTTCTTC. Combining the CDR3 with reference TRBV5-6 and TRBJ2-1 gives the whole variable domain DAGVTQSPTHLIKTRGQQVTLRCSPKSGHDTVSWYQQALGQGPQFIFQYYEEEERQRGNFPDRFSGHQFPNYSSELNVNALLLGDSALYLCASSLGDRAYNEQFFGPGTRLTVL.

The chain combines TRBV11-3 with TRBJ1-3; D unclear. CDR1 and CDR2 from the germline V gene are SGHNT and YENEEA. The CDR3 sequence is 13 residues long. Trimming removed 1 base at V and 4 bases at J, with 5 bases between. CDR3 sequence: CASSLGHGNTIYF. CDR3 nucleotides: TGTGCCAGCAGCTTAGGGCACGGAAACACCATATATTTT.

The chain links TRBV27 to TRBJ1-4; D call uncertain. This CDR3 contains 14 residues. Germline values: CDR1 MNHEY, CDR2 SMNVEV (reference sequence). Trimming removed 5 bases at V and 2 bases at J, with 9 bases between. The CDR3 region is CASSGPGTNEKLFF. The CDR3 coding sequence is TGTGCCAGCAGTGGCCCAGGCACTAATGAAAAACTGTTTTTT.

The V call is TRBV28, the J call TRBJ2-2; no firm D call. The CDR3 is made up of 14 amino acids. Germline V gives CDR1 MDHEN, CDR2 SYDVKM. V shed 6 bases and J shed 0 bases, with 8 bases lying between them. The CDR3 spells CASRSTPNTGELFF. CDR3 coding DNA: TGTGCCAGCAGGTCGACACCGAACACCGGGGAGCTGTTTTTT.

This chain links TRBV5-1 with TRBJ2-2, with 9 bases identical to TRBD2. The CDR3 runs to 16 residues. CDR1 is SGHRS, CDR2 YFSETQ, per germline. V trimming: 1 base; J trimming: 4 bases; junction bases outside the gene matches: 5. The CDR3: CASSLRGSGSTGELFF. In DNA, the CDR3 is TGCGCCAGCAGCTTGCGGGGTAGCGGGAGCACCGGGGAGCTGTTTTTT. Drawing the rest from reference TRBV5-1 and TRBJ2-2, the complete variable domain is KAGVTQTPRYLIKTRGQQVTLSCSPISGHRSVSWYQQTPGQGLQFLFEYFSETQRNKGNFPGRFSGRQFSNSRSEMNVSTLELGDSALYLCASSLRGSGSTGELFFGEGSRLTVL.

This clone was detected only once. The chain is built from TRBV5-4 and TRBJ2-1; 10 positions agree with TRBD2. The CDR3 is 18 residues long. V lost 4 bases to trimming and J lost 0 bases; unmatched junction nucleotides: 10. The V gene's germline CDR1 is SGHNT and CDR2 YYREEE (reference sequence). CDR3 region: CASSPRLAGGSSYNEQFF. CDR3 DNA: TGTGCCAGCAGCCCCCGACTAGCGGGTGGGAGCTCCTACAATGAGCAGTTCTTC.

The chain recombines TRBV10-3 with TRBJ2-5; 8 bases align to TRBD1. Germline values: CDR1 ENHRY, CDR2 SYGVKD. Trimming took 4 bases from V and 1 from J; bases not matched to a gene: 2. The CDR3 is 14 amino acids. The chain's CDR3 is CAISVDRVQETQYF. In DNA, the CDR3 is TGTGCCATCAGTGTGGACAGGGTCCAAGAGACCCAGTACTTC.

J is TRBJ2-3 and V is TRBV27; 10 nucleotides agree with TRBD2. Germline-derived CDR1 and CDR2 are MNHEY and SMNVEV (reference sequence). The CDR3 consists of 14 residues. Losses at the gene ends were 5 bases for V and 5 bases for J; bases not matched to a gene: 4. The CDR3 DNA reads TGTGCCAGCAGTCCGCGACTAGCGGGAGATACGCAGTATTTT. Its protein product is CASSPRLAGDTQYF.

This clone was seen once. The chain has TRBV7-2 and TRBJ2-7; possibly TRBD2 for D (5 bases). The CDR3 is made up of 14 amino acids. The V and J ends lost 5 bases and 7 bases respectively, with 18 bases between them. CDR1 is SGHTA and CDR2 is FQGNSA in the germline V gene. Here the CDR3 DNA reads TGTGCCAGCAGCCCGGCGGGCCCCCTGTGGGAGCAGTACTTC. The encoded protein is CASSPAGPLWEQYF.

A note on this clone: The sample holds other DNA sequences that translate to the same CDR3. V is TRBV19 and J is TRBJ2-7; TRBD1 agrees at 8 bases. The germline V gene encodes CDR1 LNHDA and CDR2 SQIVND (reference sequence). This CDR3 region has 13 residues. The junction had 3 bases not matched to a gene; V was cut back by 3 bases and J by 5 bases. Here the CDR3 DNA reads TGTGCCAGTAGTATCTCAGGGGGCAACGAGCAGTACTTC. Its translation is CASSISGGNEQYF.

In nucleotides, the CDR3 is TGTGCCAGCGGAACCGGGACAGATAATCAGCCCCAGCATTTT. Its protein is CASGTGTDNQPQHF. The rearrangement links TRBV19 to TRBJ1-5; 7 bases fit TRBD1. Germline V gives CDR1 LNHDA, CDR2 SQIVND (reference sequence). J lost 4 bases, V lost 9 bases, and 9 bases had no gene match. The length of the CDR3 is 14 residues.